These 26 T cell receptor beta chains came from one sample sequenced in a study of blood T cell repertoires in COVID-19 (dated by TCRdb to 2019 to 2021). Library method: the immunoSEQ multiplex PCR assay. TCRdb carries this immuneACCESS record with in-frame sequences only. Its versions omit some clonotypes, under half of them owing to an unresolved V gene in the studies checked, with the rest unexplained. Across this sample there are tens of thousands of clones, with about 88% seen only once. Approximately 12% of the sample is in the top ten clones. Sample: peripheral blood. The receptors here all came from a human donor in a cohort sampled during active COVID-19. The donor label of this sample is uncertain.

V and J are TRBV18 and TRBJ1-1, with D uncertain. CDR1 is KGHSH and CDR2 is LQKENI in the germline V gene. The V end was cut by 3 bases, the J end by 6 bases, with 11 bases between. The CDR3 loop spans 13 amino acids. CDR3 nucleotide sequence: TGTGCCAGCTCACCCTCGGAGGTTGCTGAAGCTTTCTTT. Translated, it gives CASSPSEVAEAFF.

The gene calls are TRBV7-2 and TRBJ2-4; TRBD2 might be the D (5 bases). Germline CDR1 and CDR2: SGHTA and FQGNSA. V lost 1 base and J 6 bases, leaving 10 bases between the germline ends. The CDR3 length is 14 residues. The CDR3 reads CASSLGGVGNIQYF. Here the CDR3 DNA reads TGTGCCAGCAGCTTAGGGGGAGTCGGAAACATTCAGTACTTC.

The chain is built from TRBV11-2 and TRBJ2-7; a weak D match, TRBD1 (6 bases). The CDR3 sequence is 14 residues long. V gave up 2 bases and J gave up 6 bases, with 14 bases separating them. Germline assignment: CDR1 SGHAT and CDR2 FQNNGV. In DNA form, the CDR3 reads TGTGCCAGCAGCTTACTTACAGGGTACGGCGAGCAGTACTTC. As protein: CASSLLTGYGEQYF.

The rearrangement joins TRBV6-5 to TRBJ2-3; 15 nucleotides agree with TRBD2. The CDR3 totals 15 residues. Germline CDR1 MNHEY, CDR2 SVGAGI. Trimming at V came to 6 bases and at J to 5 bases, leaving 3 bases not matched to a gene. DNA for the CDR3: TGTGCCAGCAGACCGGGACTAGCGGGAGGAGATACGCAGTATTTT. This codes for CASRPGLAGGDTQYF.

This rearrangement joins TRBV3-1 (or the pseudogene TRBV3-2) to TRBJ2-1; 8 nucleotides align to TRBD2. From germline, CDR1 is LGHDT and CDR2 YNNKEL (reference sequence). After removal of 8 bases from V and 7 bases from J, the junction contained 16 bases not matched to a gene. This CDR3 is 16 amino acids long. The DNA of the CDR3 is TGTGCCAGCGCCCCTACCCTGGCTAGCGGGCGGAATGAGCAGTTCTTC. It encodes CASAPTLASGRNEQFF.

The J gene is TRBJ2-1, the V gene TRBV5-1, with 14 bases that match TRBD2. The CDR3 is made up of 16 amino acids. The V gene's germline CDR1 is SGHRS and CDR2 YFSETQ. The J segment lost 8 bases and the V segment lost 4 bases, leaving 8 bases of the junction unmatched. CDR3 protein: CASSPGTSGRTYEQFF. The CDR3, as DNA: TGCGCCAGCAGCCCCGGGACTAGCGGGAGAACGTATGAGCAGTTCTTC.

The gene calls are TRBV5-4 and TRBJ2-4; tentatively, D is TRBD2 (6 bases). Germline lookup yields CDR1 SGHNT and CDR2 YYREEE (reference sequence). V lost 3 bases and J 0 bases, leaving 16 bases between the germline ends. The CDR3 length is 17 residues. The CDR3 spells CASSSKTGLRAKNIQYF. In DNA form, the CDR3 reads TGTGCCAGCAGCTCCAAAACGGGACTTCGAGCCAAAAACATTCAGTACTTC.

In this sample, this clone turned up once. This chain joins TRBV11-3 and TRBJ2-2; no clear D gene. The ends were cut back, 3 bases at V and 4 bases at J, with 6 bases in the middle. The germline CDR1 and CDR2 sequences are SGHNT and YENEEA. This CDR3 is built from 13 residues. CDR3 residues: CASSFYTTGELFF. CDR3 bases: TGTGCCAGCAGCTTCTATACCACCGGGGAGCTGTTTTTT.

This clone has just a few counts. The chain carries TRBV25-1 and TRBJ1-2; D might be TRBD1 (6 bases). Trimming left V 5 bases short and J 4 bases short, with 11 bases between. This CDR3 is 13 amino acids long. The germline V gene encodes CDR1 MGHDK and CDR2 SYGVNS. The CDR3 protein is CASSQQGGYGYTF. Written as DNA, the CDR3 is TGTGCCAGCAGTCAACAGGGCGGCTATGGCTACACCTTC.

The chain joins TRBV29-1 to TRBJ2-2, with TRBD2 matching over 9 bases. With 3 bases clipped from V and 2 bases from J, the junction kept 10 bases outside the gene matches. Germline values: CDR1 SQVTM, CDR2 ANQGSEA. The CDR3 spans 17 residues. CDR3 loop: CSVDLKLAGSNTGELFF. The CDR3 DNA follows: TGCAGCGTTGATCTAAAGCTAGCGGGAAGTAACACCGGGGAGCTGTTTTTT.

Only one count was recorded for this clone. The chain employs TRBV12-3 or TRBV12-4 and TRBJ2-3, with TRBD2 as a possible D gene (5 bases). V lost 1 base and J 6 bases, leaving 8 bases between the germline ends. The CDR3 length is 13 residues. The CDR3 loop is CASSLVPGDTQYF. CDR3 sequence (DNA): TGTGCCAGCAGTTTAGTACCGGGGGATACGCAGTATTTT.

The rearrangement uses TRBV5-1 and TRBJ1-2; 8 bases align to TRBD1. The V and J ends lost 4 bases and 6 bases, in that order; junction bases with no gene match: 5. The CDR3 is 13 residues long. CDR1 and CDR2 from the germline V gene are SGHRS and YFSETQ. CDR3 coding DNA: TGCGCCAGCAGCCCCCAGACAGGGGATGGCTACACCTTC. Translation: CASSPQTGDGYTF.

This rearrangement joins TRBV28 to TRBJ1-1, with 7 bases aligning to TRBD1. V dropped 5 bases and J dropped 11; count of bases not matched to a gene: 8. Germline values: CDR1 MDHEN, CDR2 SYDVKM. The CDR3 loop spans 12 amino acids. CDR3 DNA: TGTGCCAGCAGTCGGGACAGTTTGAATGCTTTCTTT. As protein: CASSRDSLNAFF. Filled out from reference TRBV28 and TRBJ1-1, the complete variable domain reads DVKVTQSSRYLVKRTGEKVFLECVQDMDHENMFWYRQDPGLGLRLIYFSYDVKMKEKGDIPEGYSVSREKKERFSLILESASTNQTSMYLCASSRDSLNAFFGQGTRLTVV.

The CDR3 region is CASSLAGARYEQYF. The CDR3 DNA reads TGTGCCAGCAGCTTGGCGGGAGCGAGGTACGAGCAGTACTTC. The chain couples TRBV11-2 to TRBJ2-7, with 7 bases identical to TRBD2. Germline trimming cut 3 bases from V and 4 bases from J; bases unmatched to any gene: 6. Germline values: CDR1 SGHAT, CDR2 FQNNGV. The length of the CDR3 is 14 residues.

The V call is TRBV7-9, the J call TRBJ1-6; 9 bases match TRBD1. CDR1 is SEHNR, CDR2 FQNEAQ, per germline (reference sequence). The V segment lost 6 bases and the J segment 7 bases; nucleotides outside the gene matches: 10. This CDR3 contains 16 residues. The CDR3 region has the DNA TGTGCCAGCAGTTCACAGGGGGCCGTGGGGAATTCACCCCTCCACTTT. The encoded protein is CASSSQGAVGNSPLHF.

The chain is built from TRBV6-1 and TRBJ2-7; D is possibly TRBD2 (5 bases). CDR1 and CDR2 from the germline V gene are MNHNS and SASEGT. The CDR3 loop spans 14 amino acids. V shed 2 bases and J shed 2 bases, with 10 bases lying between them. CDR3 sequence (DNA): TGTGCCAGCAGTGAAATGAGAGGGACCTACGAGCAGTACTTC. Its translation: CASSEMRGTYEQYF.

This clone was picked up one time. The chain carries TRBV7-9 and TRBJ2-2, with 7 positions matching TRBD2. Germline assignment: CDR1 SEHNR and CDR2 FQNEAQ (reference sequence). The CDR3 has 17 residues. Trimming took 4 bases from V and 4 from J; bases not matched to a gene: 12. Here the CDR3 reads CASSSRRLADPTGELFF. The CDR3 DNA is TGTGCCAGCAGCTCTCGGCGGCTAGCGGACCCCACCGGGGAGCTGTTTTTT. Full variable domain (remainder filled in from reference TRBV7-9 and TRBJ2-2): DTGVSQNPRHKITKRGQNVTFRCDPISEHNRLYWYRQTLGQGPEFLTYFQNEAQLEKSRLLSDRFSAERPKGSFSTLEIQRTEQGDSAMYLCASSSRRLADPTGELFFGEGSRLTVL.

The J gene is TRBJ2-1, the V gene TRBV6-5; maybe TRBD1 (5 bases). Germline V gene lookup returns CDR1 MNHEY and CDR2 SVGAGI. With 6 bases removed from V and 10 bases from J, the gap between germline ends came to 13 bases. The CDR3 length is 12 residues. This CDR3 reads CASRTNRLEQFF. The CDR3 DNA reads TGTGCCAGCAGAACCAACAGGCTGGAGCAGTTCTTC.

This clone was seen just once. The chain uses TRBV5-1 and TRBJ2-5; D might be TRBD1 (6 bases). V was cut by 2 bases and J by 1 base, with 15 bases left in between. Germline CDR1 reads SGHRS; CDR2 reads YFSETQ. This CDR3 is built from 16 residues. CDR3 in DNA: TGCGCCAGCAGCTTATCCCGAACAGGGTCCCAAGAGACCCAGTACTTC. Translating it yields CASSLSRTGSQETQYF.

This chain links TRBV7-8 with TRBJ2-7, with 7 bases that match TRBD1. V dropped 5 bases and J dropped 5; count of bases not matched to a gene: 9. The CDR3 runs 14 residues. Germline lookup yields CDR1 SGHVS and CDR2 FQNEAQ. DNA of the CDR3: TGTGCCAGCAGCCTTCGGACAGGCGGCCACGAGCAGTACTTC. It codes for CASSLRTGGHEQYF.

The rearrangement joins TRBV27 to TRBJ1-3; D not certain. The germline V gene has CDR1 MNHEY and CDR2 SMNVEV (reference sequence). The CDR3 loop spans 13 amino acids. V was shortened by 4 bases and J by 3 bases, with 7 bases between the two germline ends. Written as DNA, the CDR3 is TGTGCCAGCAGTTCCCTATATGGAAACACCATATATTTT. The encoded protein is CASSSLYGNTIYF.

The chain combines TRBV10-1 with TRBJ1-5; D gene unclear. The V end lost 6 bases, the J end lost 6 bases, and 12 bases lay between the germline ends. Germline V gene sequence: CDR1 WNHNN, CDR2 SYGVQD (reference sequence). This CDR3 is built from 13 residues. DNA for the CDR3: TGCGCCAGCAGCGCGGGGTTTAGTCAGCCCCAGCATTTT. It codes for CASSAGFSQPQHF.

This chain joins TRBV7-9 and TRBJ2-3; no firm D call. The CDR3 totals 14 residues. From germline, CDR1 is SEHNR and CDR2 FQNEAQ (reference sequence). V shed 2 bases and J shed 0 bases, with 6 bases lying between them. The CDR3 DNA reads as TGTGCCAGCAGCTTACTCCCCAGCACAGATACGCAGTATTTT. Its protein product is CASSLLPSTDTQYF.

This chain uses TRBV10-2 with TRBJ2-3, with TRBD2 matching over 7 bases. The CDR3 is 14 amino acids. The trim removed 4 bases at V and 3 bases at J, leaving 4 bases unmatched. Germline-derived CDR1 and CDR2 are WSHSY and SAAADI. The CDR3 here is CASSGGLRTDTQYF. In DNA form, the CDR3 reads TGCGCCAGCAGTGGGGGACTAAGGACAGATACGCAGTATTTT.

The rearrangement uses TRBV7-2 and TRBJ2-7; maybe TRBD1 (5 bases). V was trimmed by 4 bases and J by 3 bases, leaving 16 bases between them. Germline CDR1 is SGHTA and CDR2 is FQGNSA. This CDR3 has 15 amino acids. The CDR3 loop is CASSSTLLGVYEQYF. The CDR3, as DNA: TGTGCCAGCAGCTCCACATTATTAGGGGTCTACGAGCAGTACTTC.

CDR3 protein: CASSSGRATNEKLFF. The CDR3 DNA is TGCGCCAGCAGCTCCGGTCGAGCAACTAATGAAAAACTGTTTTTT. The chain carries TRBV5-1 and TRBJ1-4; no clear D gene. This CDR3 is built from 15 residues. V was shortened by 3 bases and J by 0 bases, with 9 bases between the two germline ends. The germline CDR1 and CDR2 sequences are SGHRS and YFSETQ.